Listed below are T cell receptor beta chains from one sample, sequenced in a study of immune evolution from preneoplasia to lung adenocarcinoma. Assay used: immunoSEQ multiplex PCR; TCRdb lists only in-frame clones, some missing. Of several thousand clones detected, about 82% appear once; the ten largest clones hold roughly 3%. The material sequenced was FFPE invasive lung adenocarcinoma tissue. These receptors originate from a person aged 50-59 years with lung adenocarcinoma. CDR3s include the opening cysteine and the closing phenylalanine or tryptophan. The D gene is left open where the match is weak. Clone size, where shown, is once, few, many, or a class for clones that have expanded.

j_gene	abundance	d_gene	v_gene	CDR3nt	CDR3aa
TRBJ2-3	NA	TRBD1	TRBV7-8	TGTGCCAGCAGCTCTGGGACAGGCCGGACTAGCACAGATACGCAGTATTTT	CASSSGTGRTSTDTQYF
TRBJ2-7	once	TRBD2	TRBV15	TGTGCCACCAGCAGGGCCACTAGCGGGAGTCCCTACGAGCAGTACTTC	CATSRATSGSPYEQYF
TRBJ2-1	NA	NA	TRBV9	TGTGCCAGCAGCGTAGAAGACTATACTTTATCTGAGCAGTTCTTC	CASSVEDYTLSEQFF
TRBJ2-4	once	NA	TRBV6-1	TGTGCCAGCTCGGGCCGAAAAAACATTCAGTACTTC	CASSGRKNIQYF
TRBJ2-1	NA	TRBD1	TRBV6-4	TGTGCCAGCAGTGACCGGACAGGCTCCTACAATGAGCAGTTCTTC	CASSDRTGSYNEQFF
TRBJ1-1	NA	NA	TRBV29-1	TGCAGCGTCGCCGAAGGACTCAGCAAAGCTTTCTTT	CSVAEGLSKAFF
TRBJ1-2	NA	NA	TRBV5-4	TGTGCCAGCAGCCTGGGACTTAACGACTATGGCTACACCTTC	CASSLGLNDYGYTF
TRBJ2-3	NA	NA	TRBV28	TGTGCCAGCAGTTTATCGGGGAGAGATACGCAGTATTTT	CASSLSGRDTQYF
TRBJ2-3	NA	NA	TRBV9	TGTGCCAGCAGCGTAGGAACTGTCATGGGAGATACGCAGTATTTT	CASSVGTVMGDTQYF
TRBJ1-1	NA	NA	TRBV6-5	TGTGCCAGCAGTACCCCCCGACAGTCGAACACTGAAGCTTTCTTT	CASSTPRQSNTEAFF
TRBJ2-2	NA	NA	TRBV5-5	TGTGCCAGCAGCTTGGAAGGGGTCGGGGAGCTGTTTTTT	CASSLEGVGELFF
TRBJ1-4	NA	NA	TRBV5-1	TGCGCCAGCTTATACTGGCAGAATGAAAAACTGTTTTTT	CASLYWQNEKLFF
TRBJ2-1	NA	NA	TRBV5-1	TGCGCCAGCAGCTTGGCCTCAGCTAGCAATGAGCAGTTCTTC	CASSLASASNEQFF
TRBJ1-1	NA	NA	TRBV28	TGTGCCAGCAGTCTCGACCTTACAGGGAACACTGAAGCTTTCTTT	CASSLDLTGNTEAFF
TRBJ2-1	NA	TRBD2	TRBV7-3	TGTGCCAGCAGGGGTAGCGGGAGGGATGAGCAGTTCTTC	CASRGSGRDEQFF
TRBJ2-4	NA	TRBD2	TRBV2	TGTGCCAGCAGTGAAGCGGGACTAGCGGGACATTGGGGAGCCAAAAACATTCAGTACTTC	CASSEAGLAGHWGAKNIQYF
TRBJ2-3	NA	TRBD1	TRBV5-1	TGCGCCAGCAGCTTCTCCGGGACAGGGCCGGGAGATACGCAGTATTTT	CASSFSGTGPGDTQYF
TRBJ1-5	once	TRBD1	TRBV5-1	TGCGCCAGCAGCCTCGGGACAGGGGGCCTTGGTAATCAGCCCCAGCATTTT	CASSLGTGGLGNQPQHF
TRBJ2-1	once	TRBD2	TRBV4-3	TGCGCCAGCAGCGACATAGCGGGAATCTACAATGAGCAGTTCTTC	CASSDIAGIYNEQFF
TRBJ1-4	NA	NA	TRBV4-3	TGCGCCAGCAGCCAAGAGGGTTTGACTAATGAAAAACTGTTTTTT	CASSQEGLTNEKLFF
TRBJ1-1	NA	NA	TRBV4-2	TGTGCCAGCAGCCCAGATCGGGGCCGGAACACTGAAGCTTTCTTT	CASSPDRGRNTEAFF
TRBJ2-2	NA	NA	TRBV5-1	TGCGCCAGCAGCGATCCGGGACTTACGAACACCGGGGAGCTGTTTTTT	CASSDPGLTNTGELFF
TRBJ1-1	NA	NA	TRBV6-5	TGTGCCAGCAGTACAGGGAACACTGAAGCTTTCTTT	CASSTGNTEAFF
TRBJ2-1	NA	TRBD2	TRBV9	TGTGCCAGCAGCGTAAAACTAGCGGGGTACAATGAGCAGTTCTTC	CASSVKLAGYNEQFF
TRBJ2-5	few	NA	TRBV6-1	TGTGCCAGTGAAAGCGGGTCCCTGGAGACCCAGTACTTC	CASESGSLETQYF
TRBJ1-1	NA	NA	TRBV10-1	TGCGCCAGCAGTGAGTGGGCGAGCGCTGAAGCTTTCTTT	CASSEWASAEAFF
TRBJ1-5	NA	TRBD1	TRBV5-8	TGTGCCAGCAGCCCCTCAGCCGGACAGGGAGGTTATAGCAATCAGCCCCAGCATTTT	CASSPSAGQGGYSNQPQHF
TRBJ2-2	NA	NA	TRBV6-4	TGTGCCAGCAGCTTACAGGGCACCGGGGAGCTGTTTTTT	CASSLQGTGELFF